One and the same sample provided the 11 T cell receptor beta chains below, sequenced in a study of T cell responses to AZD1222 COVID-19 vaccine. The assay was immunoSEQ multiplex PCR, and TCRdb's table has in-frame clones only and misses some. This table holds under 150,000 clones, approximately 94% found once. The sequenced sample was peripheral blood, obtained on day 0 of AZD1222 vaccination. The receptors shown here come from an adult in good health.

This chain uses TRBV6-6 with TRBJ1-4; 9 bases map to TRBD1. Unmatched junction bases numbered 5, after V lost 8 bases and J lost 4 bases. Per the germline V gene, CDR1 is MNHNY and CDR2 is SVGAGI (reference sequence). The CDR3 is 14 amino acids. CDR3 sequence: CASLDRGVNEKLFF. The CDR3 DNA sequence: TGTGCCAGCCTGGACAGGGGAGTTAATGAAAAACTGTTTTTT.

The gene calls are TRBV20-1 and TRBJ2-1; D is uncertain. This CDR3 spans 13 amino acids. Germline V CDR1 and CDR2: DFQATT, SNEGSKA (reference sequence). Trimming pared 3 bases from V and 5 bases from J, leaving 11 bases between. CDR3 region: CSASSPKDNEQFF. The CDR3 bases are TGCAGTGCTAGTTCGCCTAAAGACAATGAGCAGTTCTTC.

The CDR3, as DNA: TGTGCCAGCAGCCCGGGACTAGCGGGAGAGGGGGAGCAGTTCTTC. It encodes CASSPGLAGEGEQFF. V gene TRBV7-3 combines with J gene TRBJ2-1; 14 positions agree with TRBD2. CDR1 SGHTA and CDR2 FQGTGA come from the germline V gene. After removal of 5 bases from V and 10 bases from J, the junction contained 7 bases not matched to a gene. The CDR3 spans 15 residues.

This clone was seen only once. As DNA, the CDR3 is TGTGCCAGCAGCCCTTTACGGGGCAGGGGGCTGGGGCAGCCCCAGCATTTT. It yields the protein CASSPLRGRGLGQPQHF. This chain connects TRBV27 to TRBJ1-5, with 8 bases matching TRBD1. With 6 bases clipped from V and 7 bases from J, the junction kept 17 bases outside the gene matches. The CDR3 consists of 17 residues. From germline, CDR1 is MNHEY and CDR2 SMNVEV (reference sequence).

This clone was detected once. The V call is TRBV12-2, the J call TRBJ2-1; the table assigns TRBD2, which was not confirmed against the DNA. TRBV12-2 is annotated as a pseudogene. The CDR3 runs 20 residues. Here the CDR3 reads CARGNPGSEAGGTFSNEQFF. In DNA form, the CDR3 reads TGTGCAAGAGGGAATCCGGGTTCGGAAGCGGGAGGGACTTTTAGCAATGAGCAGTTCTTC.

V is TRBV2 and J is TRBJ1-2; D might be TRBD1 (6 bases). This CDR3 is 12 amino acids long. V lost 7 bases and J 8 bases, leaving 14 bases between the germline ends. The V gene's germline CDR1 is SNHLY and CDR2 FYNNEI. The CDR3 sequence is CASTRDTGGYTF. CDR3 DNA sequence: TGTGCCAGCACCCGGGACACAGGAGGCTACACCTTC.

This clone is a singleton in its sample. This chain connects TRBV14 to TRBJ2-7, with D unclear. V was trimmed by 4 bases and J by 1 base, leaving 2 bases between them. Germline CDR1 SGHDN, CDR2 FVKESK. The CDR3 loop spans 11 amino acids. Here the CDR3 reads CASSRSYEQYF. The CDR3 DNA reads as TGTGCCAGCAGCCGTTCCTACGAGCAGTACTTC.

The V gene is TRBV7-6, the J gene TRBJ1-2; D possibly corresponds to TRBD1 (6 bases). From germline, CDR1 is SGHVS and CDR2 FNYEAQ. The V end lost 4 bases, the J end lost 8 bases, and 14 bases lay between the germline ends. The CDR3 totals 13 residues. The CDR3 spells CASSSVGGGGYTF. The CDR3 DNA reads TGTGCCAGCAGCTCCGTGGGAGGGGGAGGCTACACCTTC.

V usage is TRBV18 and J usage is TRBJ2-5; D remains unclear. The V end lost 1 base, the J end lost 3 bases, and 6 bases lay between the germline ends. CDR1 is KGHSH and CDR2 is LQKENI in the germline V gene. The CDR3 covers 13 residues. This CDR3 reads CASSPRTKETQYF. CDR3 DNA: TGTGCCAGCTCACCACGGACCAAAGAGACCCAGTACTTC.

This chain joins TRBV19 and TRBJ2-3; 11 bases agree with TRBD2. With V trimmed by 3 bases and J by 1 base, 3 bases remained unmatched. Germline CDR1 LNHDA, CDR2 SQIVND (reference sequence). The CDR3 totals 16 residues. CDR3 sequence (DNA): TGTGCCAGTAGTATTCCTAGCGGGGGGCGCACAGATACGCAGTATTTT. Its protein is CASSIPSGGRTDTQYF.

The chain combines TRBV7-6 with TRBJ2-7, with 12 nucleotides matching TRBD2. J was trimmed by 7 bases and V by 1 base; bases with no gene match: 8. CDR3 length: 16 residues. Germline lookup yields CDR1 SGHVS and CDR2 FNYEAQ. CDR3 residues: CASSLVRTSGVGEQYF. CDR3 DNA sequence: TGTGCCAGCAGCTTAGTGCGGACTAGCGGGGTGGGGGAGCAGTACTTC.